The present TCR beta chain was sequenced within a study of T cell responses to AZD1222 COVID-19 vaccine. Points from the study as a whole: Just a handful of AZD1222 recipients were seropositive at baseline. Nearly half of the spike-specific TCRs reportedly recognize variant regions that carry no mutations. Among the donors, most were white British and more were female, and clonal diversity was possibly underestimated.

The count of this clone is one. Its target is unknown. Here immunoSEQ multiplex PCR was the method, and the copy in TCRdb shows in-frame clones only, minus some. The sample lists some 150,000 clones; about 90% were seen once. Germline V gene data show CDR1 as KGHSH and CDR2 as LQKENI. Unmatched junction bases numbered 4, after V lost 6 bases and J lost 0 bases. The CDR3 is 15 amino acids. The V gene is TRBV18, the J gene TRBJ2-3; 9 bases align to TRBD1. This TCR was recovered from an adult in good health. The specimen was peripheral blood, collected on day 0 of AZD1222 vaccination. For the CDR3, the DNA is TGTGCCAGCTCGGCCGGGACAGGGAGCACAGATACGCAGTATTTT. This codes for CASSAGTGSTDTQYF.